This T cell receptor (beta chain) originates from a study of T cell repertoires in cytomegalovirus infection. Between the trimmed V and J ends, which lost 2 bases and 1 base, there was a span of 15 bases. Germline V gene data show CDR1 as DFQATT and CDR2 as SNEGSKA (reference sequence). The CDR3 is made up of 15 amino acids. TCRdb processed the reads anew with MiXCR; each CDR3 protein has one entry. The profile shows 150,000 or so distinct CDR3 sequences, under 20% of them singletons. Input material: CD8+ T cells from PBMCs. The source is a human donor in good health (CMV status not recorded). Some clones in this sample may be carry-over from other donors' samples. The chain uses TRBV20-1 and TRBJ2-7; D remains unclear. CDR3 in amino acids: CSARHRLVRSYEQYF. As DNA, the CDR3 is TGCAGTGCTAGACATCGACTGGTAAGATCCTACGAGCAGTACTTC.